Sequencing of this T cell receptor beta chain was carried out in a study of cytomegalovirus exposure and HLA in healthy donors. Study-level information: Clustering assigned approximately 79% of the approximately 390 genotyped donors to the Caucasian-associated ancestry cluster.

This clone occurred many times. Its specificity is not known. This CDR3 comprises 17 residues. CDR1 and CDR2 from the germline V gene are LNHDA and SQIVND (reference sequence). Trimming removed 5 bases from V and 0 bases from J; junction bases left unmatched: 10. Study-wide results and caveats: The study designated 150 or so TCR beta chains cytomegalovirus-associated.

A multiplex PCR was run with 60 Vbeta primers and 13 Jbeta primers. The protocol was immunoSEQ multiplex PCR, while the TCRdb copy is restricted to in-frame clones and leaves out a portion. The sample shows roughly 120,000 clones, almost 75% of them seen only once. The chain uses TRBV19 and TRBJ1-1; TRBD1 matches at 9 bases. This TCR came from a man aged 40-49 years in good health and CMV-seronegative. The sequenced material came from PBMCs. CDR3 sequence: CASSPPGQGHMNTEAFF. The CDR3 coding sequence is TGTGCCAGTAGTCCACCGGGACAGGGCCATATGAACACTGAAGCTTTCTTT.